This paragraph covers one T cell receptor (beta chain) sequence. Its target is not known. Though nominally healthy at sampling, donors likely had unrecorded immune exposures. The sample belongs to a study of cytomegalovirus exposure and HLA in healthy donors. Study-wide results and caveats: Presence/absence analyses rested on an assumption that sequencing depth was roughly uniform across donors.

60 Vbeta and 13 Jbeta primers were used in PCR. TCRdb's copy holds only in-frame clones and misses some; the assay was immunoSEQ multiplex PCR. The sample yields 150,000 or so clones, 84% seen once. Germline V CDR1 and CDR2: SQVTM, ANQGSEA. This CDR3 spans 14 amino acids. Losses at the gene ends were 4 bases for V and 5 bases for J; bases not matched to a gene: 5. The sequence came from a man aged 25-45 years in good health and CMV-seronegative. The chain is built from TRBV29-1 and TRBJ1-5, with TRBD1 identical over 10 bases. Material for sequencing was PBMCs. Here the CDR3 DNA reads TGCAGCGTTGCCCCCGGACAGGGGGATCAGCCCCAGCATTTT. It is translated as CSVAPGQGDQPQHF.